This TCR beta chain was captured in a study of CXCR3-negative and CXCR3-positive naive CD8 T cells. CDR3 length equals 14 residues. Germline values: CDR1 MNHEY, CDR2 SVGEGT. Regarding the study as a whole: Against CXCR3-negative naive cells, CXCR3-positive naive cells showed more hydrophobic TRB CDR3s.

Points on this clonotype: Antigen unknown.

UMI labels and 5' RACE were used to prepare the TRB cDNA libraries. TCRdb derives one entry per CDR3 protein from the 5' RACE reads, leaving out DNA. This sample contains tens of thousands of distinct CDR3 sequences. The chain has TRBV6-2 or TRBV6-3 and TRBJ2-2; TCRdb outputs TRBD1, but without DNA this stays unchecked. This receptor was identified in a human donor in good health. Some clones in this sample may be carry-over from other donors' samples. Sequencing was performed on naive CXCR3+ CD8+ T cells from blood. Described subset: CD45RO-CCR7+CD27+CD95- naive CD8+ T cells expressing CXCR3 (TNR3+). This chain's CDR3 is CASRPGTGTGELFF.